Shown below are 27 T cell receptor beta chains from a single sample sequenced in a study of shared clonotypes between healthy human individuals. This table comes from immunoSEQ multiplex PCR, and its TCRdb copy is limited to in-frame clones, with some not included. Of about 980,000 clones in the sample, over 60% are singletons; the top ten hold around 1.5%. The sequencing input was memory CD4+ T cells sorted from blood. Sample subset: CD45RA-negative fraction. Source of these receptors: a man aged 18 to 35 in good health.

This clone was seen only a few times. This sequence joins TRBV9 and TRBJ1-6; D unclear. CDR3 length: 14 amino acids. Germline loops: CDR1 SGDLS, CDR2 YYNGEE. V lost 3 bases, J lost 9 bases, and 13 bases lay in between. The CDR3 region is CASSAREVVSPLHF. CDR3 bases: TGTGCCAGCAGCGCCCGGGAGGTAGTTTCACCCCTCCACTTT.

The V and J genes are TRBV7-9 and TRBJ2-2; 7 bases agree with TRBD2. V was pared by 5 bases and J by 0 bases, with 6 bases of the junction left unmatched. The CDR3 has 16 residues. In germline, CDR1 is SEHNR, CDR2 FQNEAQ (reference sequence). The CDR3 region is CASSPGGRANTGELFF. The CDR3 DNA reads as TGTGCCAGCAGCCCCGGAGGGAGGGCGAACACCGGGGAGCTGTTTTTT.

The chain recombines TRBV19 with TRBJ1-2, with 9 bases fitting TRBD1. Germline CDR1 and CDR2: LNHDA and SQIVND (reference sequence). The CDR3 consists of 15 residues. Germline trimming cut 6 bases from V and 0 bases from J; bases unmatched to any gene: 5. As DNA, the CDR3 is TGTGCCAGTAGACAGGGGGCTTCTACTAACTATGGCTACACCTTC. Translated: CASRQGASTNYGYTF.

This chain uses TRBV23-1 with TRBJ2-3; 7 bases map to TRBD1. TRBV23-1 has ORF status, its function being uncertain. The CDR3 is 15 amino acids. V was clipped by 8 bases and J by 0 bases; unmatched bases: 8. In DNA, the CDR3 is TGCGCCAGCGGACCGACAGGGCTAAGCACAGATACGCAGTATTTT. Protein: CASGPTGLSTDTQYF.

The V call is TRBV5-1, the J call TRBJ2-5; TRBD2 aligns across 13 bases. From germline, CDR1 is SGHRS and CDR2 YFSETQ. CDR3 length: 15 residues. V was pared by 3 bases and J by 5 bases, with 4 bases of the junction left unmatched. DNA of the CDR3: TGCGCCAGCAGCTACGGACTAGCGGGGGCCGAGACCCAGTACTTC. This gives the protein CASSYGLAGAETQYF. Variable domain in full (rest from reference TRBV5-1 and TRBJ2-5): KAGVTQTPRYLIKTRGQQVTLSCSPISGHRSVSWYQQTPGQGLQFLFEYFSETQRNKGNFPGRFSGRQFSNSRSEMNVSTLELGDSALYLCASSYGLAGAETQYFGPGTRLLVL.

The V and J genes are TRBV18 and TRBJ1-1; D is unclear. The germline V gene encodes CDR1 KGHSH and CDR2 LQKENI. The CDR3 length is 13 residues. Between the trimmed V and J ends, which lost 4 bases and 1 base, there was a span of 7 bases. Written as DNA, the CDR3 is TGTGCCAGCTCACTAAACAGGAACACTGAAGCTTTCTTT. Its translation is CASSLNRNTEAFF.

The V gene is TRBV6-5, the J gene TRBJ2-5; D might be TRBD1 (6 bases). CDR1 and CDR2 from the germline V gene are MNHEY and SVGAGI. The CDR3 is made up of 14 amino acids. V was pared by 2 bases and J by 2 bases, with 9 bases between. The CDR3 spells CASSYGQPQETQYF. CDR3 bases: TGTGCCAGCAGTTACGGACAGCCACAAGAGACCCAGTACTTC.

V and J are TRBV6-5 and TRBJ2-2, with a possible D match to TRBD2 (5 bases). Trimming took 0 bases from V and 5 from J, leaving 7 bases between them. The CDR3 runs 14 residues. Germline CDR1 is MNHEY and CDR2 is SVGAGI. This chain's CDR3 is CASSYSRGTGELFF. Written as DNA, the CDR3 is TGTGCCAGCAGTTACTCGAGAGGGACCGGGGAGCTGTTTTTT.

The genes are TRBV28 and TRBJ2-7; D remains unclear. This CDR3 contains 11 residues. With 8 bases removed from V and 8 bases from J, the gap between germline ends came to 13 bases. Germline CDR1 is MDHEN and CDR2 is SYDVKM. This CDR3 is CASGPLEKQYF. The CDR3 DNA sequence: TGTGCCAGCGGACCTCTTGAAAAGCAGTACTTC.

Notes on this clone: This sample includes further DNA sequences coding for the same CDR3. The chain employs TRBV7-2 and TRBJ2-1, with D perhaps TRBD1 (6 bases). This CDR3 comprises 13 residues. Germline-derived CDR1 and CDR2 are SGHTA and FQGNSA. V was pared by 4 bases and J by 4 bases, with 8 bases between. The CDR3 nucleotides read TGTGCCAGCAGCTCCACAGGGTACAATGAGCAGTTCTTC. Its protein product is CASSSTGYNEQFF. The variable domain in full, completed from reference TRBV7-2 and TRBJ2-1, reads GAGVSQSPSNKVTEKGKDVELRCDPISGHTALYWYRQSLGQGLEFLIYFQGNSAPDKSGLPSDRFSAERTGGSVSTLTIQRTQQEDSAVYLCASSSTGYNEQFFGPGTRLTVL.

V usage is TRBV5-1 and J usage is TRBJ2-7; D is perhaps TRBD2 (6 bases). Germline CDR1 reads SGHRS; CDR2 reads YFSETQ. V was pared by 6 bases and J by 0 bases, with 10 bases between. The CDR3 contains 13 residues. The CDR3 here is CASMEGNSYEQYF. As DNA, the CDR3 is TGCGCCAGCATGGAGGGAAACTCCTACGAGCAGTACTTC.

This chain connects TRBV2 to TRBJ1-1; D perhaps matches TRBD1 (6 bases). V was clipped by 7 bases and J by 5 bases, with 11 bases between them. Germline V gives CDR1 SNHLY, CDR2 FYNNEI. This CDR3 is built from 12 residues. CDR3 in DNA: TGTGCCAGCACGGCAGGGGAAACTGAAGCTTTCTTT. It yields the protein CASTAGETEAFF.

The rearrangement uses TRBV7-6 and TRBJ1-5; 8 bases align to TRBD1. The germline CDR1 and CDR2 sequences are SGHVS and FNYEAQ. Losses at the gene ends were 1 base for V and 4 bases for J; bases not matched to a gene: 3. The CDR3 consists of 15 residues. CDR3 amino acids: CASSLETGGNQPQHF. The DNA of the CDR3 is TGTGCCAGCAGCTTAGAAACAGGGGGGAATCAGCCCCAGCATTTT.

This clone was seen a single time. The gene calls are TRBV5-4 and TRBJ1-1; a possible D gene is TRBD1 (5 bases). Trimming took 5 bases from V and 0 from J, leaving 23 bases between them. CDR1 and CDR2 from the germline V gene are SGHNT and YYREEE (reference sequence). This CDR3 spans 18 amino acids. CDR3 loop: CASRTNRGVGVMNTEAFF. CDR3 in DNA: TGTGCCAGCAGGACAAATAGGGGAGTTGGGGTTATGAACACTGAAGCTTTCTTT.

Written as DNA, the CDR3 is TGTGCCAGCAGTAAGGGGACAGGCAGCAATCAGCCCCAGCATTTT. It encodes CASSKGTGSNQPQHF. The chain uses TRBV6-1 and TRBJ1-5, with TRBD1 identical over 8 bases. CDR1 and CDR2 from the germline V gene are MNHNS and SASEGT. After removal of 5 bases from V and 1 base from J, the junction contained 4 bases not matched to a gene. The CDR3 runs to 15 residues.

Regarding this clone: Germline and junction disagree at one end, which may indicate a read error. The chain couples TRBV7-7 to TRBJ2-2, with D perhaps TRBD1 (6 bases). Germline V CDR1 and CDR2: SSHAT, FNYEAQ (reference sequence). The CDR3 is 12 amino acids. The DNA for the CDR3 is TGTGCTAGCAGCTCCCAGGGGGGGGAGCTGTTTTTT. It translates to CASSSQGGELFF.

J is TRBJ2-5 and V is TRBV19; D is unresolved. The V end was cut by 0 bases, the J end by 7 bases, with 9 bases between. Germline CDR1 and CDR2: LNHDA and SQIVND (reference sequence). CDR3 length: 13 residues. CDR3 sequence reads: CASSIELRRTQYF. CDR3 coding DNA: TGTGCCAGTAGTATAGAACTAAGACGGACCCAGTACTTC.

The CDR3 bases are TGTGCCAGCAGTGAAGTACAGGGGGCTGGTGAAAAACTGTTTTTT. This translates into CASSEVQGAGEKLFF. The V call is TRBV2, the J call TRBJ1-4; 9 bases are a match to TRBD1. CDR3 size: 15 residues. The germline V gene has CDR1 SNHLY and CDR2 FYNNEI. J was trimmed by 7 bases and V by 1 base; bases with no gene match: 4.

The CDR3 bases are TGTGCCAGCTCACCATGGGACAGTTTCTCCGCTAGCGAGCAGTACTTC. Residues: CASSPWDSFSASEQYF. The V and J genes are TRBV18 and TRBJ2-7; 7 nucleotides line up with TRBD1. J was trimmed by 6 bases and V by 2 bases; bases with no gene match: 13. The CDR3 is made up of 16 amino acids. Germline loops: CDR1 KGHSH, CDR2 LQKENI.

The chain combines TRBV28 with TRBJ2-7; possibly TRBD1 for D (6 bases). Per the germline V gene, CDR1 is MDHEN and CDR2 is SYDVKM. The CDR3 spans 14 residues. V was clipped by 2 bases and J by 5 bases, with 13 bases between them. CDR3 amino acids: CASSLRQGLDEQYF. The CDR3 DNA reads TGTGCCAGCAGTTTACGGCAGGGGCTGGACGAGCAGTACTTC. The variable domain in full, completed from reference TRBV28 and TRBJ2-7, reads DVKVTQSSRYLVKRTGEKVFLECVQDMDHENMFWYRQDPGLGLRLIYFSYDVKMKEKGDIPEGYSVSREKKERFSLILESASTNQTSMYLCASSLRQGLDEQYFGPGTRLTVT.

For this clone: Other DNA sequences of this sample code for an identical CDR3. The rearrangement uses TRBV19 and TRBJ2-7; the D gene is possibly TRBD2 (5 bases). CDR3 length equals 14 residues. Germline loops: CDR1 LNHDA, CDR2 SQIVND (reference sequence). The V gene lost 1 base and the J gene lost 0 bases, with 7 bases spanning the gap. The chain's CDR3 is CASSIGGSSYEQYF. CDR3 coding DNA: TGTGCCAGTAGTATAGGAGGGAGCTCCTACGAGCAGTACTTC.

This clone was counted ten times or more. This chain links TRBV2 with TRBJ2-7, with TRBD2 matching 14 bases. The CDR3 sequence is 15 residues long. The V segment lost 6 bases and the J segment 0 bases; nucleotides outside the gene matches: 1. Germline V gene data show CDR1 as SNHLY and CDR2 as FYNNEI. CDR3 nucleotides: TGTGCCAGCAGCGGGACTAGCGGGAGCTCCTACGAGCAGTACTTC. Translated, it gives CASSGTSGSSYEQYF.

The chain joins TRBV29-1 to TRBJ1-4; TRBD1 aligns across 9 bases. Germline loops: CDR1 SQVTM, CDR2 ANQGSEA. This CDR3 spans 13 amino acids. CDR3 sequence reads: CNGRDRANEKLFF. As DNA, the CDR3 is TGCAACGGCCGGGACAGGGCGAATGAAAAACTGTTTTTT. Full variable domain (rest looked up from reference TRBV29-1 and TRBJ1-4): SAVISQKPSRDICQRGTSLTIQCQVDSQVTMMFWYRQQPGQSLTLIATANQGSEATYESGFVIDKFPISRPNLTFSTLTVSNMSPEDSSIYLCNGRDRANEKLFFGSGTQLSVL.

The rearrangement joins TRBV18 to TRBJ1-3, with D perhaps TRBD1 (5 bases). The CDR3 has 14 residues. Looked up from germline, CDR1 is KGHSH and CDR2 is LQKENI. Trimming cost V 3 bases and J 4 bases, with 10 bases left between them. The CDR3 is CASSPQGPGNTIYF. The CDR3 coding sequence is TGTGCCAGCTCACCGCAGGGACCAGGAAACACCATATATTTT.

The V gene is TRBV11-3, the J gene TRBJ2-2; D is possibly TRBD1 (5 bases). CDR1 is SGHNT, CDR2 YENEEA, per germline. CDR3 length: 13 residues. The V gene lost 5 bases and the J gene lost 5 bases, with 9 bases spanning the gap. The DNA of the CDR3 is TGTGCCAGCAGCGAACAGGTTACCGGGGAGCTGTTTTTT. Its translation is CASSEQVTGELFF.

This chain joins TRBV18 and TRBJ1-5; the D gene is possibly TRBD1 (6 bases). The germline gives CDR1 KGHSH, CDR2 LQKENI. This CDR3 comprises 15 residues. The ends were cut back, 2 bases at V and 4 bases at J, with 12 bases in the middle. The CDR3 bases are TGTGCCAGCTCACCAGACACAGGGAGAAATCAGCCCCAGCATTTT. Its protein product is CASSPDTGRNQPQHF.

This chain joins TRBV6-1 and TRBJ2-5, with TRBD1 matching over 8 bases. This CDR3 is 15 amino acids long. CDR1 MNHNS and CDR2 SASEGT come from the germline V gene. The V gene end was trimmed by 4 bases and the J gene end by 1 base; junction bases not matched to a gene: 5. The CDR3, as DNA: TGTGCCAGCAGTGCCCAGGGGGCGCCCCAAGAGACCCAGTACTTC. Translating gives CASSAQGAPQETQYF.